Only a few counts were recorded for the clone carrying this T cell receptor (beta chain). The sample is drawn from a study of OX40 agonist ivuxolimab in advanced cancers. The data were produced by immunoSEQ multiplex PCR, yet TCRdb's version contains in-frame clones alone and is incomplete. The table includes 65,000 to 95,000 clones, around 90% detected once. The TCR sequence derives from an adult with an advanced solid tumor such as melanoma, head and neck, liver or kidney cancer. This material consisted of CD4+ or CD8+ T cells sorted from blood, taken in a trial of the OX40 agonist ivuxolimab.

This CDR3 reads CASSGTGGDQPQHF. DNA of the CDR3: TGTGCCAGCAGTGGGACAGGGGGAGATCAGCCCCAGCATTTT. The chain links TRBV2 to TRBJ1-5; 10 nucleotides agree with TRBD1. The CDR3 spans 14 residues. The germline CDR1 and CDR2 sequences are SNHLY and FYNNEI. The V segment lost 4 bases and the J segment 5 bases; nucleotides outside the gene matches: 2.